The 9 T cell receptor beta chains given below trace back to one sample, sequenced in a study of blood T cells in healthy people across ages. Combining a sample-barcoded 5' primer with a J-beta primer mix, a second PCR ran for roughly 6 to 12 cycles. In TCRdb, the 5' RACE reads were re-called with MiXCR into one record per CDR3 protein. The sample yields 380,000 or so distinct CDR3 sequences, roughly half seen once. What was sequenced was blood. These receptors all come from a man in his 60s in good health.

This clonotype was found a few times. The CDR3 here is CATGHGTGDGYTF. In nucleotides, the CDR3 is TGTGCCACCGGACACGGGACAGGGGATGGCTACACCTTC. The V and J genes are TRBV24-1 and TRBJ1-2; 10 nucleotides line up with TRBD1. Germline CDR1 is KGHDR and CDR2 is SFDVKD. Unmatched junction bases numbered 6, after V lost 9 bases and J lost 6 bases. The CDR3 is made up of 13 amino acids.

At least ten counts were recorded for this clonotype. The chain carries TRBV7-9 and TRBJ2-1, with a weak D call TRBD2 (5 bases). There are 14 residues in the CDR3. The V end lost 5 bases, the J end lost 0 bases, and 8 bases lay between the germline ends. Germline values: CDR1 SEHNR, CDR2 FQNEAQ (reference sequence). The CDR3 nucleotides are TGTGCCAGCAGCACAGCGGACTCCTACAATGAGCAGTTCTTC. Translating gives CASSTADSYNEQFF.

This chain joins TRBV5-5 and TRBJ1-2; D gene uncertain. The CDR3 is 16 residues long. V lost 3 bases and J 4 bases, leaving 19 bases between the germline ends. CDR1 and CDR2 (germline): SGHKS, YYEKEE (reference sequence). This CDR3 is CASSSMQVDYLYGYTF. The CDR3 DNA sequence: TGTGCCAGCAGCTCCATGCAGGTCGATTACCTCTATGGCTACACCTTC. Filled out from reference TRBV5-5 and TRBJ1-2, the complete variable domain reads DAGVTQSPTHLIKTRGQQVTLRCSPISGHKSVSWYQQVLGQGPQFIFQYYEKEERGRGNFPDRFSARQFPNYSSELNVNALLLGDSALYLCASSSMQVDYLYGYTFGSGTRLTVV.

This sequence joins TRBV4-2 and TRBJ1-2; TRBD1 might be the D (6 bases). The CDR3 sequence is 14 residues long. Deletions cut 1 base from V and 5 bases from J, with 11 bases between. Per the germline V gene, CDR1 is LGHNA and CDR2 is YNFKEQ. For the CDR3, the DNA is TGTGCCAGCAGCCAAGCACAGGGTCGGTATGGCTACACCTTC. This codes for CASSQAQGRYGYTF.

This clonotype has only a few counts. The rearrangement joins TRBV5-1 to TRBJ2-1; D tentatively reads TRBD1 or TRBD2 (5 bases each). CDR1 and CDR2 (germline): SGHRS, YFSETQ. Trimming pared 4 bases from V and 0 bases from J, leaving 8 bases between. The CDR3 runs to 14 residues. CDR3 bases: TGCGCCAGCAGCGAGGGGTCCTCCTACAATGAGCAGTTCTTC. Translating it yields CASSEGSSYNEQFF.

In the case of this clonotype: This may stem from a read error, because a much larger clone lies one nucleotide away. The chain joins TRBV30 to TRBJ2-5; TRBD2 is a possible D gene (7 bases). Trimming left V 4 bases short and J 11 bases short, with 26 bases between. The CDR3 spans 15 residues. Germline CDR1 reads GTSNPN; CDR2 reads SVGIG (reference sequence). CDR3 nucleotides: TGTGCCTGGATGGCGGGGGCGGTCGCCTACAATGAGCAGTACTTC. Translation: CAWMAGAVAYNEQYF.

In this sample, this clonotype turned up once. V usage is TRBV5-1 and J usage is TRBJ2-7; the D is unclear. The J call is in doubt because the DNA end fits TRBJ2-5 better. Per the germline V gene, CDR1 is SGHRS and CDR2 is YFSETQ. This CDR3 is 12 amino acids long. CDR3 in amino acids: CASSLKAETQYF. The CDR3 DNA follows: TGCGCCAGCAGCTTAAAAGCGGAGACCCAGTACTTC.

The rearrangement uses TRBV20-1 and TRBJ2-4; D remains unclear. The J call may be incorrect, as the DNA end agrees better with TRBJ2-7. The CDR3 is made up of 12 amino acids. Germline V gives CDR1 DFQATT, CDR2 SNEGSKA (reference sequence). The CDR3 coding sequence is TGCAGTGCTAGAATTCGACCGTTCGAGCAGTACTTC. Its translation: CSARIRPFEQYF.

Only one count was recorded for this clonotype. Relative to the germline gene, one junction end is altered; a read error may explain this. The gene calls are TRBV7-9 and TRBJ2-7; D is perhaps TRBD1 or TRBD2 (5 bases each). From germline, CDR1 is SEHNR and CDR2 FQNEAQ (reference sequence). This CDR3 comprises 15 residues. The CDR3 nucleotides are TGTGCCAGCGGCTTTCCTCAAGCGGACAAGGGAGAGCAGTACTTC. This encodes CASGFPQADKGEQYF.